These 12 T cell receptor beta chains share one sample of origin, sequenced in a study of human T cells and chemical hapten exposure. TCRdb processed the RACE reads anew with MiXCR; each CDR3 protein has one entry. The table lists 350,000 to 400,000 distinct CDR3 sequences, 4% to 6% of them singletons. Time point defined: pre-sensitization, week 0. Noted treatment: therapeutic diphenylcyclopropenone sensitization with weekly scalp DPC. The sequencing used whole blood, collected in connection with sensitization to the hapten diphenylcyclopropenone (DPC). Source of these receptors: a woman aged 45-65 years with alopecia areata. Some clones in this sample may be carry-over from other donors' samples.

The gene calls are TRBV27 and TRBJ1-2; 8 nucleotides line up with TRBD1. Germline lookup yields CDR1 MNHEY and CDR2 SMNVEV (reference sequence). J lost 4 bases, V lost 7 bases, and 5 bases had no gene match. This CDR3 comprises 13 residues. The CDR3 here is CASTVTGAYGYTF. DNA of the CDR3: TGTGCCAGCACTGTGACAGGGGCCTATGGCTACACCTTC.

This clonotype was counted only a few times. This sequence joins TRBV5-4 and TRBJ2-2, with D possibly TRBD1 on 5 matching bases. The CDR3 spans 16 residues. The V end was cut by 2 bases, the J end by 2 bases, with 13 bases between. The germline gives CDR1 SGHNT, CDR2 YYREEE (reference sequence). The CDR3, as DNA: TGTGCCAGCAGCTTTTATCTTCAGGGAAACACCGGGGAGCTGTTTTTT. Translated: CASSFYLQGNTGELFF.

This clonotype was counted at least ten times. This chain's CDR3 is CASSDGTGSPYEQYF. The CDR3 nucleotides read TGTGCCAGCAGTGATGGGACAGGAAGCCCCTACGAGCAGTACTTC. The rearrangement uses TRBV25-1 and TRBJ2-7; 8 bases fit TRBD1. CDR1 and CDR2 (germline): MGHDK, SYGVNS. The CDR3 sequence is 15 residues long. V lost 3 bases, J lost 2 bases, and 6 bases stayed unmatched.

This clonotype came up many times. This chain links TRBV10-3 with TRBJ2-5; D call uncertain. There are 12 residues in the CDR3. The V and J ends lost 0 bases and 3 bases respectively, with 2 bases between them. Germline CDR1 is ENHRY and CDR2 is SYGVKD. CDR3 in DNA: TGTGCCATCAGTGAGTCGGAAGAGACCCAGTACTTC. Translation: CAISESEETQYF.

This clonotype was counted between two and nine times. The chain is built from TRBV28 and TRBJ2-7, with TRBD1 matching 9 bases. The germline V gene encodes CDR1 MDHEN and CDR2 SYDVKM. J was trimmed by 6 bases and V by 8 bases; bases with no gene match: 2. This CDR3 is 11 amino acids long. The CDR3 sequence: CASGQGFEQYF. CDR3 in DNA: TGTGCCAGCGGACAGGGGTTCGAGCAGTACTTC.

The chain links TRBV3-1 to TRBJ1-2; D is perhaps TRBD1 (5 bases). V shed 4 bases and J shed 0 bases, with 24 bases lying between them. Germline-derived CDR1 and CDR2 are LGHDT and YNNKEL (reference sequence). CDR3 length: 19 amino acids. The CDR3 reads CASSPDLLPGTPANYGYTF. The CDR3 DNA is TGTGCCAGCAGCCCCGACCTACTACCTGGGACTCCAGCTAACTATGGCTACACCTTC.

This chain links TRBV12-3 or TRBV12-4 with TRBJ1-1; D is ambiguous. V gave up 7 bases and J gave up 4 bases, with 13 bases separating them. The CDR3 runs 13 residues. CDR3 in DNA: TGTGCCAGCACCGGGCAGATTTTCACTGAAGCTTTCTTT. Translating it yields CASTGQIFTEAFF.

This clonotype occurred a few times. CDR3 nucleotide sequence: TGTGCCTGGAGCGATTGGACAGGTCAAGGGAGTGAGCAGTTCTTC. Its protein product is CAWSDWTGQGSEQFF. The chain recombines TRBV30 with TRBJ2-1, with 7 bases aligning to TRBD1. Trimming cost V 3 bases and J 9 bases; bases outside gene matches: 14. Germline V gene lookup returns CDR1 GTSNPN and CDR2 SVGIG (reference sequence). The CDR3 spans 15 residues.

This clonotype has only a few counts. CDR3 in amino acids: CASKLSGGTSYEQYF. The CDR3 DNA sequence: TGTGCCAGCAAACTTAGCGGGGGGACTTCCTACGAGCAGTACTTC. The chain uses TRBV6-5 and TRBJ2-7; 10 bases fit TRBD2. CDR1 MNHEY and CDR2 SVGAGI come from the germline V gene. CDR3 size: 15 residues. The trim removed 7 bases at V and 1 base at J, leaving 7 bases unmatched.

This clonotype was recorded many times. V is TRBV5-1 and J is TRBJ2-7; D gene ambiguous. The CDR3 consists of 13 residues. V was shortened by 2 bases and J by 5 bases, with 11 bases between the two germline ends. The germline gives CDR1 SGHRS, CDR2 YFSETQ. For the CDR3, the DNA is TGCGCCAGCAGCTTCGGGCCACGGGACGAGCAGTACTTC. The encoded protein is CASSFGPRDEQYF.

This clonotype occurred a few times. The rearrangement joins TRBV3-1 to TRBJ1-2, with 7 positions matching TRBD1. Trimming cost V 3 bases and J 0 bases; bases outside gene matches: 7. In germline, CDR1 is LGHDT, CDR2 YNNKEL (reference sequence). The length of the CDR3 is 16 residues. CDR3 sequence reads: CASSQTSGTANYGYTF. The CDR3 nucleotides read TGTGCCAGCAGCCAGACTTCCGGGACAGCTAACTATGGCTACACCTTC.

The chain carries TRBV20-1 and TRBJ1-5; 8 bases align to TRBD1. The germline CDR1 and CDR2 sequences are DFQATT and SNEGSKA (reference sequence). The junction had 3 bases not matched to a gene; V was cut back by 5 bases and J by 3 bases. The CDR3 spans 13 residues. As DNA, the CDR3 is TGCAGTGCTGCGACAGGGGTCAATCAGCCCCAGCATTTT. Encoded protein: CSAATGVNQPQHF.